One sample yielded the 30 T cell receptor beta chains listed below, sequenced in a study of shared clonotypes between healthy human individuals. Clones were read by immunoSEQ multiplex PCR, and TCRdb kept only the in-frame ones, dropping some. The data hold some 2.4 million clones, with over 85% observed a single time. Source material: naive CD4+ T cells from PBMCs. As for subset: CD45RA+ positively selected. The receptors were gathered from a man aged 18 to 30 in good health. Some clones in this sample may be carry-over from other donors' samples.

This chain links TRBV7-3 with TRBJ2-7, with D maybe TRBD2 (6 bases). Germline V gives CDR1 SGHTA, CDR2 FQGTGA. V dropped 5 bases and J dropped 6 bases, with 14 bases sitting between them. The CDR3 runs 13 residues. The CDR3 coding sequence is TGTGCCAGCAGCACAATCCCCGGGGGCGAGCAGTACTTC. Amino acids: CASSTIPGGEQYF.

This chain uses TRBV7-2 with TRBJ1-5; 8 bases are a match to TRBD1. The CDR3 covers 17 residues. Trimming at V came to 1 base and at J to 4 bases, leaving 9 bases not matched to a gene. Germline V CDR1 and CDR2: SGHTA, FQGNSA. CDR3 in amino acids: CASSLVRGQLLNQPQHF. CDR3 DNA: TGTGCCAGCAGCTTAGTCAGGGGGCAGCTCTTAAATCAGCCCCAGCATTTT. Supplemented by reference TRBV7-2 and TRBJ1-5, the full variable domain reads GAGVSQSPSNKVTEKGKDVELRCDPISGHTALYWYRQSLGQGLEFLIYFQGNSAPDKSGLPSDRFSAERTGGSVSTLTIQRTQQEDSAVYLCASSLVRGQLLNQPQHFGDGTRLSIL.

The V call is TRBV7-3, the J call TRBJ2-2; 9 bases are a match to TRBD2. CDR3 length equals 16 residues. Trimming removed 4 bases from V and 2 bases from J; junction bases left unmatched: 5. Germline CDR1 is SGHTA and CDR2 is FQGTGA. This chain's CDR3 is CASSSWTSANTGELFF. In nucleotides, the CDR3 is TGTGCCAGCAGCTCTTGGACTAGCGCTAACACCGGGGAGCTGTTTTTT. The full variable domain, rest sourced from reference TRBV7-3 and TRBJ2-2, is GAGVSQTPSNKVTEKGKYVELRCDPISGHTALYWYRQSLGQGPEFLIYFQGTGAADDSGLPNDRFFAVRPEGSVSTLKIQRTERGDSAVYLCASSSWTSANTGELFFGEGSRLTVL.

As for this clone: In the same sample, other DNA sequences code for this CDR3. V gene TRBV10-3 combines with J gene TRBJ1-2, with 8 nucleotides matching TRBD1. The V gene's germline CDR1 is ENHRY and CDR2 SYGVKD. CDR3 length: 13 amino acids. The V segment lost 2 bases and the J segment 7 bases; nucleotides outside the gene matches: 3. The CDR3 here is CAISEGQGGGYTF. CDR3 nucleotides: TGTGCCATCAGTGAGGGACAGGGTGGTGGCTACACCTTC.

This chain joins TRBV6-5 and TRBJ2-7, with 10 positions matching TRBD1. The CDR3 sequence is 15 residues long. V shed 0 bases and J 4 bases; nucleotides not matched to a gene: 3. Germline V lookup: CDR1 MNHEY, CDR2 SVGAGI. The chain's CDR3 is CASSYSWTGGYEQYF. The CDR3 nucleotides read TGTGCCAGCAGTTACTCGTGGACAGGGGGATACGAGCAGTACTTC.

This clone was seen just once. The chain employs TRBV7-2 and TRBJ1-2; the match to TRBD1 covers 8 bases. V lost 1 base to trimming and J lost 4 bases; unmatched junction nucleotides: 2. The V gene's germline CDR1 is SGHTA and CDR2 FQGNSA. The CDR3 spans 14 residues. In DNA form, the CDR3 reads TGTGCCAGCAGCTTAGTCGGGACAGGCTATGGCTACACCTTC. Translation: CASSLVGTGYGYTF.

The chain joins TRBV6-5 to TRBJ2-7, with D tentatively TRBD1 (5 bases). Per germline, CDR1 MNHEY and CDR2 SVGAGI. CDR3 length: 11 residues. The germline V and J ends were trimmed by 2 bases and 8 bases, with 7 bases remaining between them. The CDR3 reads CASSYGAKQYF. CDR3 in DNA: TGTGCCAGCAGTTACGGGGCAAAGCAGTACTTC.

The chain employs TRBV5-1 and TRBJ2-7; 8 nucleotides line up with TRBD1. The CDR3 sequence is 15 residues long. J was trimmed by 4 bases and V by 0 bases; bases with no gene match: 6. Germline CDR1 and CDR2: SGHRS and YFSETQ. CDR3: CASSLGGQGEYEQYF. The CDR3 nucleotides read TGCGCCAGCAGCTTGGGAGGACAGGGAGAGTACGAGCAGTACTTC. The full variable domain, in which reference TRBV5-1 and TRBJ2-7 provide the parts outside the CDR3, is KAGVTQTPRYLIKTRGQQVTLSCSPISGHRSVSWYQQTPGQGLQFLFEYFSETQRNKGNFPGRFSGRQFSNSRSEMNVSTLELGDSALYLCASSLGGQGEYEQYFGPGTRLTVT.

V gene TRBV9 combines with J gene TRBJ2-1; TRBD2 might be the D (5 bases). Germline V gene data show CDR1 as SGDLS and CDR2 as YYNGEE. Trimming removed 3 bases from V and 1 base from J, with 14 bases in between. The CDR3 has 16 residues. The CDR3 DNA follows: TGTGCCAGCAGCGCCCGACTCGGGGATTCCTACAATGAGCAGTTCTTC. Amino acids: CASSARLGDSYNEQFF.

The table lists this clone with a count of one. The rearrangement joins TRBV19 to TRBJ1-5; possibly TRBD1 for D (5 bases). This CDR3 is 17 amino acids long. Germline V gene data show CDR1 as LNHDA and CDR2 as SQIVND (reference sequence). The germline V and J ends were trimmed by 6 bases and 1 base, with 19 bases remaining between them. The CDR3 DNA reads as TGTGCCAGTAGAGGGGACGGATCGCCTTGGAGCAATCAGCCCCAGCATTTT. This sequence encodes CASRGDGSPWSNQPQHF.

The chain has TRBV25-1 and TRBJ2-2, with 9 bases matching TRBD2. The CDR3 totals 16 residues. Unmatched junction bases numbered 9, after V lost 3 bases and J lost 7 bases. Germline loops: CDR1 MGHDK, CDR2 SYGVNS. The CDR3 DNA reads TGTGCCAGCAGTGAGTTAAGGACTAGCGTCAGCGGGGAGCTGTTTTTT. As protein: CASSELRTSVSGELFF.

The DNA of the CDR3 is TGTGCCAGCAGTACCTCCGGGAGGGCGGCCTACGAGCAGTACTTC. It encodes CASSTSGRAAYEQYF. The chain couples TRBV6-5 to TRBJ2-7; 8 bases are a match to TRBD2. Germline V gives CDR1 MNHEY, CDR2 SVGAGI. There are 15 residues in the CDR3. V shed 5 bases, J shed 2 bases, and the junction held 8 bases outside the gene matches.

The rearrangement joins TRBV5-4 to TRBJ2-3, with 7 positions matching TRBD2. CDR1 and CDR2 from the germline V gene are SGHNT and YYREEE (reference sequence). The length of the CDR3 is 16 residues. The J segment lost 2 bases and the V segment lost 4 bases, leaving 10 bases of the junction unmatched. The CDR3 is CASSKIAGRLTDTQYF. CDR3 nucleotides: TGTGCCAGCAGCAAAATAGCGGGTCGCCTCACAGATACGCAGTATTTT. The whole variable domain, remainder taken from reference TRBV5-4 and TRBJ2-3, is ETGVTQSPTHLIKTRGQQVTLRCSSQSGHNTVSWYQQALGQGPQFIFQYYREEENGRGNFPPRFSGLQFPNYSSELNVNALELDDSALYLCASSKIAGRLTDTQYFGPGTRLTVL.

On this clone itself: Other DNA sequences in the sample encode the same CDR3. The V call is TRBV6-5, the J call TRBJ2-7; TRBD2 is a possible D gene (6 bases). Looked up from germline, CDR1 is MNHEY and CDR2 is SVGAGI. The CDR3 is made up of 13 amino acids. Trimming removed 4 bases at V and 3 bases at J, with 10 bases between. This CDR3 is CASSSPGGYEQYF. The CDR3 DNA sequence: TGTGCCAGCAGTTCCCCCGGGGGCTACGAGCAGTACTTC.

The chain uses TRBV6-1 and TRBJ1-2; D gene unclear. Trimming left V 6 bases short and J 14 bases short, with 13 bases between. This CDR3 is built from 10 residues. Germline assignment: CDR1 MNHNS and CDR2 SASEGT. DNA of the CDR3: TGTGCCAGCAGCCCGGTGGACCCGACCTTC. Protein product: CASSPVDPTF.

This chain connects TRBV29-1 to TRBJ2-2; 9 bases are shared with TRBD2. Trimming removed 0 bases from V and 8 bases from J; junction bases left unmatched: 10. CDR3 length: 16 amino acids. In germline, CDR1 is SQVTM, CDR2 ANQGSEA. CDR3 sequence reads: CSVEDPGREGLGELFF. For the CDR3, the DNA is TGCAGCGTTGAAGATCCGGGGCGGGAGGGCCTTGGGGAGCTGTTTTTT.

This chain joins TRBV28 and TRBJ1-1; no clear D gene. The V and J ends lost 5 bases and 0 bases respectively, with 13 bases between them. The germline gives CDR1 MDHEN, CDR2 SYDVKM. CDR3 size: 15 residues. The CDR3 nucleotides read TGTGCCAGCAGTCCGCACCGGTCGGTGAACACTGAAGCTTTCTTT. Translating it yields CASSPHRSVNTEAFF. The entire variable domain, with the rest obtained from reference TRBV28 and TRBJ1-1, is as follows: DVKVTQSSRYLVKRTGEKVFLECVQDMDHENMFWYRQDPGLGLRLIYFSYDVKMKEKGDIPEGYSVSREKKERFSLILESASTNQTSMYLCASSPHRSVNTEAFFGQGTRLTVV.

The genes are TRBV5-1 and TRBJ2-1; a weak D match, TRBD1 (6 bases). From germline, CDR1 is SGHRS and CDR2 YFSETQ. The CDR3 has 15 amino acids. Deletions cut 4 bases from V and 6 bases from J, with 17 bases between. CDR3 sequence: CASSKGQSGGNEQFF. The CDR3 nucleotides read TGCGCCAGCAGCAAAGGACAGTCGGGCGGCAATGAGCAGTTCTTC.

The genes are TRBV5-4 and TRBJ2-1; D may match TRBD1 or TRBD2 (5 bases each). V dropped 6 bases and J dropped 2 bases, with 15 bases sitting between them. Germline loops: CDR1 SGHNT, CDR2 YYREEE (reference sequence). The CDR3 contains 15 residues. CDR3 DNA sequence: TGTGCCAGCAAGGAGGTAGGGACGCCCTACAATGAGCAGTTCTTC. Residues: CASKEVGTPYNEQFF.

The V call is TRBV14, the J call TRBJ2-5; D gene unclear. Trimming stripped 1 base from V and 5 bases from J, with 14 bases between. The CDR3 runs 15 residues. CDR1 and CDR2 (germline): SGHDN, FVKESK. CDR3 bases: TGTGCCAGCAGCCAAGCTAAATCGGCTTATGAGACCCAGTACTTC. Translation: CASSQAKSAYETQYF.

This chain's CDR3 is CASSLSGGRTGELFF. DNA of the CDR3: TGTGCCAGCAGCCTGTCGGGGGGTCGGACCGGGGAGCTGTTTTTT. The chain links TRBV7-9 to TRBJ2-2; 7 positions match TRBD2. The V and J ends lost 5 bases and 5 bases, in that order; junction bases with no gene match: 8. The CDR3 totals 15 residues. Germline CDR1 is SEHNR and CDR2 is FQNEAQ (reference sequence). The whole variable domain, remainder taken from reference TRBV7-9 and TRBJ2-2, is DTGVSQNPRHKITKRGQNVTFRCDPISEHNRLYWYRQTLGQGPEFLTYFQNEAQLEKSRLLSDRFSAERPKGSFSTLEIQRTEQGDSAMYLCASSLSGGRTGELFFGEGSRLTVL.

In DNA form, the CDR3 reads TGCAGTGCCCTTCAGCGGGAGCAGTACTTC. Protein: CSALQREQYF. The rearrangement links TRBV20-1 to TRBJ2-7; perhaps TRBD2 as D (5 bases). The V end lost 6 bases, the J end lost 7 bases, and 10 bases lay between the germline ends. CDR1 and CDR2 (germline): DFQATT, SNEGSKA (reference sequence). The CDR3 runs 10 residues.

The chain uses TRBV25-1 and TRBJ1-6; D gene ambiguous. This CDR3 has 13 residues. Trimming left V 3 bases short and J 8 bases short, with 8 bases between. Per the germline V gene, CDR1 is MGHDK and CDR2 is SYGVNS. This chain's CDR3 is CASSDRRYSPLHF. DNA for the CDR3: TGTGCCAGCAGTGACCGAAGGTATTCACCCCTCCACTTT.

The chain employs TRBV28 and TRBJ2-6, with TRBD1 as a possible D gene (5 bases). Germline V CDR1 and CDR2: MDHEN, SYDVKM. The CDR3 is 18 amino acids. Trimming cost V 6 bases and J 0 bases, with 18 bases left between them. The CDR3 region has the DNA TGTGCCAGCAGAGCCCTCCTTGGACAAATCTCTGGGGCCAACGTCCTGACTTTC. It specifies CASRALLGQISGANVLTF. The full variable domain, in which reference TRBV28 and TRBJ2-6 provide the parts outside the CDR3, is DVKVTQSSRYLVKRTGEKVFLECVQDMDHENMFWYRQDPGLGLRLIYFSYDVKMKEKGDIPEGYSVSREKKERFSLILESASTNQTSMYLCASRALLGQISGANVLTFGAGSRLTVL.

A single count supports this clone. The chain links TRBV19 to TRBJ1-3, with D possibly matching TRBD1 (5 bases). The V gene's germline CDR1 is LNHDA and CDR2 SQIVND (reference sequence). The CDR3 length is 13 residues. The V end was cut by 5 bases, the J end by 2 bases, with 7 bases between. The DNA of the CDR3 is TGTGCCAGTAGTGTGACAGCTGGAAACACCATATATTTT. It translates to CASSVTAGNTIYF.

This rearrangement joins TRBV5-1 to TRBJ1-5; D is ambiguous. The CDR3 length is 15 residues. V lost 0 bases, J lost 2 bases, and 9 bases lay in between. The V gene's germline CDR1 is SGHRS and CDR2 YFSETQ. Written as DNA, the CDR3 is TGCGCCAGCAGCTTGGACGGTTTTGGCAATCAGCCCCAGCATTTT. Translating gives CASSLDGFGNQPQHF.

In DNA, the CDR3 is TGTGCCAGCAGCTTAAGAGTTAGCGGGAGGGGAGTCAATGAGCAGTTCTTC. Translating gives CASSLRVSGRGVNEQFF. This rearrangement joins TRBV7-8 to TRBJ2-1, with 11 bases identical to TRBD2. Germline values: CDR1 SGHVS, CDR2 FQNEAQ. The V gene end was trimmed by 2 bases and the J gene end by 6 bases; junction bases not matched to a gene: 9. The CDR3 has 17 amino acids.

The V gene is TRBV4-1, the J gene TRBJ1-5; D remains ambiguous. CDR1 and CDR2 from the germline V gene are MGHRA and YSYEKL. The CDR3 spans 15 residues. V was cut by 1 base and J by 7 bases, with 14 bases left in between. The CDR3 is CASSQGGSVRQPQHF. Here the CDR3 DNA reads TGCGCCAGCAGCCAAGGAGGGAGTGTTAGACAGCCCCAGCATTTT.

This sequence joins TRBV10-2 and TRBJ1-6; D call uncertain. Trimming cost V 6 bases and J 13 bases, with 13 bases left between them. CDR1 is WSHSY, CDR2 SAAADI, per germline. This CDR3 comprises 12 residues. The CDR3 sequence is CASRALNGPLHF. In DNA form, the CDR3 reads TGCGCCAGCAGGGCCCTAAATGGGCCCCTCCACTTT.

The chain uses TRBV9 and TRBJ2-7, with D perhaps assigned TRBD1 or TRBD2 (5 bases each). V lost 4 bases and J lost 9, with 17 bases in between. The CDR3 runs 13 residues. Germline values: CDR1 SGDLS, CDR2 YYNGEE. The CDR3 is CASSKDGAPPQYF. The CDR3 DNA sequence: TGTGCCAGCAGCAAAGACGGGGCCCCCCCGCAGTACTTC.